These 20 T cell receptor beta chains originate from one sample sequenced in a study of CD8 T cells in ankylosing spondylitis. Their antigens remain unidentified. Study findings and constraints: It appeared that ankylosing spondylitis blood was characterized by a TCR beta motif of eight highly homologous variants.

TCRdb analysed the 5' RACE reads with MiXCR anew, one entry per CDR3 protein. Altogether 670,000 or so distinct CDR3 sequences are present, around 17% being singletons, with the ten largest covering 19%. Sequencing input: blood, either unsorted or a sorted T cell fraction (not recorded which). The source of these receptors is a male donor with ankylosing spondylitis.

This clonotype was seen a few times. The rearrangement joins TRBV7-9 to TRBJ1-2; tentative D call: TRBD1 (6 bases). The V end lost 5 bases, the J end lost 5 bases, and 15 bases lay between the germline ends. Germline V gene lookup returns CDR1 SEHNR and CDR2 FQNEAQ (reference sequence). This CDR3 contains 14 residues. This chain's CDR3 is CASSPGQPEYGYTF. CDR3 DNA sequence: TGTGCCAGCAGCCCAGGACAGCCTGAGTATGGCTACACCTTC.

The chain carries TRBV29-1 and TRBJ2-1; D remains unclear. Germline V gene sequence: CDR1 SQVTM, CDR2 ANQGSEA. The CDR3 covers 10 residues. V dropped 7 bases and J dropped 9 bases, with 10 bases sitting between them. Here the CDR3 DNA reads TGCAGCGCCAGCGTGGGTGAGCAGTTCTTC. This gives the protein CSASVGEQFF.

This clonotype was counted a few times. The chain is built from TRBV10-2 and TRBJ1-2; tentatively, D is TRBD1 (5 bases). The CDR3 totals 13 residues. The V gene lost 8 bases and the J gene lost 3 bases, with 13 bases spanning the gap. From germline, CDR1 is WSHSY and CDR2 SAAADI. The CDR3, as DNA: TGCGCCAGCGTCCGCCAGGGCGACTATGGCTACACCTTC. This sequence encodes CASVRQGDYGYTF.

The J gene is TRBJ2-2, the V gene TRBV6-2 or TRBV6-3, with D possibly TRBD2 on 5 matching bases. The germline V and J ends were trimmed by 7 bases and 7 bases, with 10 bases remaining between them. The CDR3 sequence is 12 residues long. Per the germline V gene, CDR1 is MNHEY and CDR2 is SVGEGT. CDR3 nucleotide sequence: TGTGCCAGCACATCGGGGTTCGGGGAGCTGTTTTTT. Residues: CASTSGFGELFF.

This clonotype was counted a few times. The chain links TRBV9 to TRBJ2-2; no definite D call. Germline lookup yields CDR1 SGDLS and CDR2 YYNGEE. The CDR3 length is 13 residues. The V end lost 5 bases, the J end lost 3 bases, and 8 bases lay between the germline ends. As DNA, the CDR3 is TGTGCCAGCAGTCCTACCCACACCGGGGAGCTGTTTTTT. Its translation: CASSPTHTGELFF.

At least ten counts were recorded for this clonotype. The chain links TRBV12-3 or TRBV12-4 to TRBJ1-1; perhaps TRBD1 as D (6 bases). The CDR3 is made up of 16 amino acids. V was pared by 6 bases and J by 4 bases, with 21 bases between. As DNA, the CDR3 is TGTGCCAGCAGCCCTACCGGGACACTATTCAGCACTGAAGCTTTCTTT. Its protein product is CASSPTGTLFSTEAFF.

This clonotype was seen a handful of times. The CDR3 is CASSTGGTEQFF. The CDR3 DNA is TGTGCCAGCAGCACAGGGGGTACTGAGCAGTTCTTC. This rearrangement joins TRBV7-3 to TRBJ2-1; 8 bases agree with TRBD1. Per the germline V gene, CDR1 is SGHTA and CDR2 is FQGTGA. This CDR3 is built from 12 residues. After removal of 5 bases from V and 9 bases from J, the junction contained 3 bases not matched to a gene.

The sample holds many counts of this clonotype. The chain employs TRBV24-1 and TRBJ2-3, with 10 positions matching TRBD1. Germline V gene lookup returns CDR1 KGHDR and CDR2 SFDVKD. CDR3 length: 16 amino acids. Trimming at V came to 4 bases and at J to 1 base, leaving 4 bases not matched to a gene. The CDR3 DNA reads as TGTGCCACCAGTGACTCCGGGACAGGGGGCACAGATACGCAGTATTTT. This translates into CATSDSGTGGTDTQYF.

The rearrangement uses TRBV12-3 or TRBV12-4 and TRBJ2-1, with TRBD2 matching 9 bases. The CDR3 consists of 15 residues. The junction had 7 bases not matched to a gene; V was cut back by 6 bases and J by 4 bases. Here the CDR3 DNA reads TGTGCCAGCAGGCCGGGACTAGCTATTTACAATGAGCAGTTCTTC. Translated: CASRPGLAIYNEQFF.

The V gene is TRBV29-1, the J gene TRBJ2-3; D possibly corresponds to TRBD2 (7 bases). Germline loops: CDR1 SQVTM, CDR2 ANQGSEA. The CDR3 sequence is 15 residues long. The ends were cut back, 8 bases at V and 4 bases at J, with 22 bases in the middle. This chain's CDR3 is CSCPGGGARADTQYF. In nucleotides, the CDR3 is TGCAGCTGCCCCGGTGGGGGGGCTAGGGCAGATACGCAGTATTTT.

This clonotype has just a few counts. V and J are TRBV4-2 and TRBJ1-4; a weak D match, TRBD1 (5 bases). Per the germline V gene, CDR1 is LGHNA and CDR2 is YNFKEQ. CDR3 length: 14 amino acids. V lost 4 bases, J lost 4 bases, and 10 bases lay in between. The CDR3: CASSPRGFNEKLFF. In DNA form, the CDR3 reads TGTGCCAGCAGCCCGCGGGGGTTTAATGAAAAACTGTTTTTT.

The rearrangement joins TRBV5-1 to TRBJ2-7, with D possibly being TRBD1 (5 bases). There are 17 residues in the CDR3. CDR1 SGHRS and CDR2 YFSETQ come from the germline V gene. Trimming removed 0 bases at V and 3 bases at J, with 19 bases between. DNA for the CDR3: TGCGCCAGCAGCTTGGTTGGGGCCCGGAGCTGGAACTACGAGCAGTACTTC. Translating it yields CASSLVGARSWNYEQYF.

The chain uses TRBV12-3 or TRBV12-4 and TRBJ2-7; possibly TRBD1 for D (6 bases). Trimming pared 4 bases from V and 3 bases from J, leaving 13 bases between. The CDR3 runs to 14 residues. CDR3 DNA sequence: TGTGCCAGCAGTTCAGGGGCGCTAGGCTACGAGCAGTACTTC. Translating gives CASSSGALGYEQYF.

This clonotype was detected only once. The genes are TRBV7-8 and TRBJ2-2; a weak D match, TRBD1 (5 bases). Trimming shortened V by 4 bases and J by 7 bases, and 19 bases separated the two germline ends. This CDR3 is built from 16 residues. The germline V gene encodes CDR1 SGHVS and CDR2 FQNEAQ. This CDR3 is CASSSLGLPTGGELFF. The CDR3 DNA sequence: TGTGCCAGCAGCTCCCTGGGTCTCCCAACAGGCGGGGAGCTGTTTTTT. Full variable domain (missing parts from reference TRBV7-8 and TRBJ2-2): GAGVSQSPRYKVAKRGQDVALRCDPISGHVSLFWYQQALGQGPEFLTYFQNEAQLDKSGLPSDRFFAERPEGSVSTLKIQRTQQEDSAVYLCASSSLGLPTGGELFFGEGSRLTVL.

The chain uses TRBV18 and TRBJ1-1; a weak D match, TRBD1 (5 bases). The CDR3 consists of 15 residues. The germline CDR1 and CDR2 sequences are KGHSH and LQKENI. V was shortened by 3 bases and J by 1 base, with 12 bases between the two germline ends. The CDR3 nucleotides read TGTGCCAGCTCACCCGGGGCTGGGGGGAACACTGAAGCTTTCTTT. This translates into CASSPGAGGNTEAFF.

The chain links TRBV12-3 or TRBV12-4 to TRBJ2-4; 7 nucleotides align to TRBD2. The CDR3 spans 15 residues. The trim removed 8 bases at V and 1 base at J, leaving 8 bases unmatched. Written as DNA, the CDR3 is TGTGCCAGCTCCTCCCCCGGGAGGGCCAAAAACATTCAGTACTTC. Translating gives CASSSPGRAKNIQYF.

The chain links TRBV7-3 to TRBJ1-4; tentatively, D is TRBD1 (5 bases). This CDR3 comprises 15 residues. V was trimmed by 4 bases and J by 7 bases, leaving 16 bases between them. The V gene's germline CDR1 is SGHTA and CDR2 FQGTGA. Written as DNA, the CDR3 is TGTGCCAGCAGCTCCCGTTGCGGGGGAGGTGAAAAACTGTTTTTT. Translated, it gives CASSSRCGGGEKLFF.

The table lists this clonotype with a few counts. The chain couples TRBV7-3 to TRBJ2-5, with 10 bases aligning to TRBD2. The CDR3 length is 14 residues. Trimming took 3 bases from V and 5 from J; bases not matched to a gene: 3. CDR1 SGHTA and CDR2 FQGTGA come from the germline V gene. CDR3: CASSFSGGRETQYF. The CDR3 nucleotides read TGTGCCAGCAGCTTTAGCGGGGGGAGGGAGACCCAGTACTTC.

This clonotype occurred a few times. V and J are TRBV7-2 and TRBJ1-5; D gene ambiguous. This CDR3 is 15 amino acids long. Germline CDR1 and CDR2: SGHTA and FQGNSA. V shed 2 bases and J shed 5 bases, with 13 bases lying between them. CDR3 protein: CASSLFPALYQPQHF. Written as DNA, the CDR3 is TGTGCCAGCAGCTTATTCCCGGCGCTGTATCAGCCCCAGCATTTT.

The chain combines TRBV29-1 with TRBJ2-6; D assignment may be TRBD1 or TRBD2 (5 bases each). This CDR3 is built from 16 residues. Trimming left V 4 bases short and J 0 bases short, with 13 bases between. Germline assignment: CDR1 SQVTM and CDR2 ANQGSEA. CDR3 amino acids: CSVAGTYNSGANVLTF. As DNA, the CDR3 is TGCAGCGTTGCGGGGACGTATAACTCTGGGGCCAACGTCCTGACTTTC.